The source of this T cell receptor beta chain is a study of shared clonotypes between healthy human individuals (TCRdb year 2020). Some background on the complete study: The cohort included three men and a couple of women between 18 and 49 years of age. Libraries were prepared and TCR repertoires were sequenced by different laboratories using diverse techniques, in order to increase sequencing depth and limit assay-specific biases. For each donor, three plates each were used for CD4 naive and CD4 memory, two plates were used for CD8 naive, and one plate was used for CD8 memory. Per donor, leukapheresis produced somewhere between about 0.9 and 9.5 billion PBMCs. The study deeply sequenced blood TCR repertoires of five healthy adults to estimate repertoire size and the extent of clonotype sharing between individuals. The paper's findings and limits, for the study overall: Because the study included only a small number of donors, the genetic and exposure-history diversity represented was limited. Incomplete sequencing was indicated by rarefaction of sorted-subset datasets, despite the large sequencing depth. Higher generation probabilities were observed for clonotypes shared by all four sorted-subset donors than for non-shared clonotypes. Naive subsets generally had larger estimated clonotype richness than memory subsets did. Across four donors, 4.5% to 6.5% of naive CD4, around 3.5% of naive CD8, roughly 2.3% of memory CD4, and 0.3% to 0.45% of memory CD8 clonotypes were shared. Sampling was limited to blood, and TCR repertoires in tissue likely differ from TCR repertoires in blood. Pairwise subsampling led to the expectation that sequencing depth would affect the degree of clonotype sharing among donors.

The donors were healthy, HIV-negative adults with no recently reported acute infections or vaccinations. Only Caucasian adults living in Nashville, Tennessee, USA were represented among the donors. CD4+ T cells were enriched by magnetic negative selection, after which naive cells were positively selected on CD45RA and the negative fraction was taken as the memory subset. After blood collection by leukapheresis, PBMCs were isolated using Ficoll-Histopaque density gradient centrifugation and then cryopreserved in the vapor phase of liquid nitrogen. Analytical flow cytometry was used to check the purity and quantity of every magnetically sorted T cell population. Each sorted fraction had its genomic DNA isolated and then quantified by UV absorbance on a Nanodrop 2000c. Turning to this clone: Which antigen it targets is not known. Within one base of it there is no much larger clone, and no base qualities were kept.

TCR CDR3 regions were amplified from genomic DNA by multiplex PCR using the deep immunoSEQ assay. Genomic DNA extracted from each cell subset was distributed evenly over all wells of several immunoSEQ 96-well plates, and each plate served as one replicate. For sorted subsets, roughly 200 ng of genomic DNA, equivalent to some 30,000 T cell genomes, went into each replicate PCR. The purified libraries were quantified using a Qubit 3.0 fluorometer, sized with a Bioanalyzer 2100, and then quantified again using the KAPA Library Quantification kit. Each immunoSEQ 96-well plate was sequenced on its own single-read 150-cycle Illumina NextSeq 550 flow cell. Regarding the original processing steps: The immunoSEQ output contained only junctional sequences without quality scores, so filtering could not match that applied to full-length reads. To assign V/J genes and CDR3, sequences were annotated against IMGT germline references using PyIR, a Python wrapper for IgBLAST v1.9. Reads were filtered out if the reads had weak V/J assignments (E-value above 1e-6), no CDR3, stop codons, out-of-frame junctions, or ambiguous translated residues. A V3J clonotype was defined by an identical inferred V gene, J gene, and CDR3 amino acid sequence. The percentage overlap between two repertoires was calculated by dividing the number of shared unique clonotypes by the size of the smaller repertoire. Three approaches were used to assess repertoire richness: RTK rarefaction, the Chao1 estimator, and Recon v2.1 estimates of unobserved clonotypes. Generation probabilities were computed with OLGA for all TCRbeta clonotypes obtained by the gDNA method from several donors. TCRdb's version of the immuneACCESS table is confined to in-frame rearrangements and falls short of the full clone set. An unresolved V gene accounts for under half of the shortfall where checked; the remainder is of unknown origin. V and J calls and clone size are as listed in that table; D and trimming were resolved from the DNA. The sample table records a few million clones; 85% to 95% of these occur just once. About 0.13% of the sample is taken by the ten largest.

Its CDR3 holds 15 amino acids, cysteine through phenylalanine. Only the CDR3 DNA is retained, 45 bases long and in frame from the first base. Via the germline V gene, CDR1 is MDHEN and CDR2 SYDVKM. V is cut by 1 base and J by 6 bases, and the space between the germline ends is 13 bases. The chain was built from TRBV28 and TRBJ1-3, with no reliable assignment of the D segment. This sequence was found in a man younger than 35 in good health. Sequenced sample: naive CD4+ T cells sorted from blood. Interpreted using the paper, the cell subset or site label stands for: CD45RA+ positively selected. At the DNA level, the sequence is TGTGCCAGCAGTTTATCCGGCAGATTGGAAAACACCATATATTTT. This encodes CASSLSGRLENTIYF.